Listed below are T cell receptor beta chains from one sample, sequenced in a study of cytomegalovirus exposure and HLA in healthy donors. Data came from immunoSEQ multiplex PCR; TCRdb stores just in-frame clones and leaves some out. The sample lists under 200,000 clones, 84% occurring once. Material for sequencing was PBMCs. The receptors shown here come from a woman in her 50s in good health and CMV-seropositive. CDR3s include the opening cysteine and the closing phenylalanine or tryptophan.

TRBV4-1	TRBJ2-3	CASTRTSGATDTQYF
TRBV19	TRBJ1-1	CASSMMGTGAMNTEAFF
TRBV7-2	TRBJ2-7	CASSLTSGASYEQYF
TRBV6-5	TRBJ1-1	CASSEAVPPAFF
TRBV7-8	TRBJ1-1	CASSLNRQEAFF
TRBV5-8	TRBJ2-3	CASSWTSGDTDTQYF
TRBV7-2	TRBJ2-1	CASSWGQTSNEQFF
TRBV29-1	TRBJ2-5	CSVVPDPRGETQYF
TRBV5-4	TRBJ2-3	CASVLAGGTDTQYF
TRBV18	TRBJ1-2	CASSRDGGEGYGYTF
TRBV6-1	TRBJ1-3	CASRTDRGGGTIYF
TRBV15	TRBJ2-2	CATSRGASGGSVDTGELFF
TRBV19	TRBJ2-7	CASSIADTSYEQYF
TRBV5-1	TRBJ2-2	CASSLVLGSGGANTGELFF
TRBV7-2	TRBJ2-3	CASSLGGRFTDTQYF
TRBV6-5	TRBJ2-7	CASSYVGGEQYF
TRBV5-1	TRBJ1-4	CASSPGLTREKLFF
TRBV7-9	.	CSSSLEGALGHYEQYF
TRBV6-5	TRBJ1-5	CASSRDSFGNQPQHF
TRBV7-2	TRBJ2-3	CASKKRGFTDTQYF
TRBV5-1	TRBJ1-6	CASSYPDRENSPLHF
TRBV5-8	TRBJ2-3	CASSLAVAKTDTQYF
TRBV5-4	TRBJ1-2	CASSLGTGHSGGYTF
TRBV27	TRBJ2-7	CASSWDRSYEQYF
TRBV4-3	TRBJ1-1	CASSRLGTGNTEAFF
TRBV28	TRBJ2-1	CASRPPGLAAYNEQFF
TRBV5-4	TRBJ2-3	CASSLTGLGTDTQYF
TRBV18	TRBJ2-3	CASSPLGTDTQYF
TRBV19	TRBJ1-5	CASSTSGGRPNQPQHF
TRBV6-6	TRBJ1-1	CASTYRRLGTFGEAFF
TRBV5-4	TRBJ2-5	CASSPGGLAGQETQYF
TRBV27	TRBJ1-4	CASSFRISGQGAEKLFF
TRBV2	TRBJ1-5	CASRKGGSNQPQHF
TRBV9	TRBJ2-2	CASSVGTGGPTGELFF
TRBV5-1	TRBJ2-7	CASSLDRTHYGQYF
TRBV14	TRBJ2-7	CASSQEAGNDEQYF
TRBV27	TRBJ2-5	CASSFIASGLAGGRETQYF
TRBV10-3	TRBJ2-3	CAISESLRLAGETDTQYF
TRBV4-3	TRBJ2-1	CASSQPRFLVEFF
TRBV7-6	TRBJ2-1	CASSRLAGGSFSYNEQFF
TRBV18	TRBJ1-5	CASSSTGSLQPQHF
TRBV6-1	TRBJ2-2	CASRRQGVGGELFF
TRBV6-1	TRBJ1-5	CASATGTNSNQPQHF
TRBV7-8	TRBJ1-5	CASSQDSGNQPQHF
TRBV5-1	TRBJ1-2	CASSQSPYALAHNYGYTF
TRBV6-5	TRBJ2-7	CASSSLAGSSYEQYF
TRBV5-5	TRBJ1-2	CASSSSTFSESYTF
TRBV9	TRBJ2-3	CASSVEGVTDTQYF
TRBV9	TRBJ2-2	CASSVDRPGGGTGELFF
TRBV27	TRBJ1-6	CASSSRQGSSPLHF
TRBV2	TRBJ1-1	CASRGAGYSAFF
TRBV10-3	TRBJ1-2	CAISAQGQGDGGYTF
TRBV7-9	TRBJ1-6	CASSRGRRVDSPLHF
TRBV14	TRBJ1-2	CASSQGRNGNYGYTF
TRBV4-1	TRBJ1-6	CASSQVAGPAFAPLHF
TRBV6-5	TRBJ1-2	CASRRQADYGYTF